The 23 T cell receptor beta chains listed next were all sequenced from one sample in a study of T cell responses to AZD1222 COVID-19 vaccine. Method: immunoSEQ multiplex PCR; TCRdb's copy keeps in-frame clones and lacks some. The sample lists approximately 120,000 clones, approximately 82% occurring once. The sample here was peripheral blood, taken 28 days after the second AZD1222 dose. The receptors come from an adult who received the AZD1222 COVID-19 vaccine.

This chain connects TRBV7-8 to TRBJ2-7; no reliable D call. V lost 5 bases to trimming and J lost 4 bases, with 12 bases between them. Germline-derived CDR1 and CDR2 are SGHVS and FQNEAQ. This CDR3 contains 13 residues. CDR3 in DNA: TGTGCCAGCAGCCGTACAGAATGGTACGAGCAGTACTTC. Protein sequence: CASSRTEWYEQYF.

This clone appeared once. J is TRBJ1-5 and V is TRBV6-5; D unresolved. The length of the CDR3 is 15 residues. Germline values: CDR1 MNHEY, CDR2 SVGAGI. Trimming took off 4 bases at V and 0 bases at J, with 10 bases between the two ends. The CDR3 reads CASSLRQDSNQPQHF. CDR3 DNA sequence: TGTGCCAGCAGTTTAAGGCAGGATAGCAATCAGCCCCAGCATTTT.

The chain links TRBV7-2 to TRBJ1-2; D gene unclear. V shed 3 bases and J shed 7 bases, with 9 bases lying between them. Germline CDR1 SGHTA, CDR2 FQGNSA. The CDR3 is 12 amino acids. This chain's CDR3 is CASSFSRVGYTF. DNA of the CDR3: TGTGCCAGCAGCTTTTCCAGAGTTGGCTACACCTTC.

In regard to this clone: The identical CDR3 is also encoded by other nucleotide sequences in the sample. The V call is TRBV28, the J call TRBJ1-6, with D perhaps matching TRBD1 (6 bases). V dropped 5 bases and J dropped 7 bases, with 9 bases sitting between them. This CDR3 region has 13 residues. Germline lookup yields CDR1 MDHEN and CDR2 SYDVKM. CDR3 in DNA: TGTGCCAGCAGTCCTACAGGGAATTCACCCCTCCACTTT. Its protein is CASSPTGNSPLHF.

This chain links TRBV7-9 with TRBJ1-1; a weak D match, TRBD1 (5 bases). Germline V lookup: CDR1 SEHNR, CDR2 FQNEAQ (reference sequence). This CDR3 spans 11 amino acids. Trimming took off 1 base at V and 10 bases at J, with 7 bases between the two ends. The CDR3 region is CASSLDGGAFF. The CDR3 nucleotides are TGTGCCAGCAGCTTAGATGGGGGAGCTTTCTTT. The full variable domain, rest sourced from reference TRBV7-9 and TRBJ1-1, is DTGVSQNPRHKITKRGQNVTFRCDPISEHNRLYWYRQTLGQGPEFLTYFQNEAQLEKSRLLSDRFSAERPKGSFSTLEIQRTEQGDSAMYLCASSLDGGAFFGQGTRLTVV.

Remarks on this clone: Other DNA sequences in this sample translate to the same CDR3. The chain joins TRBV7-8 to TRBJ2-2; maybe TRBD1 (5 bases). V was trimmed by 5 bases and J by 6 bases, leaving 7 bases between them. Looked up from germline, CDR1 is SGHVS and CDR2 is FQNEAQ. This CDR3 has 12 residues. DNA for the CDR3: TGTGCCAGCAGCCTAGGGGCCGGGGAGCTGTTTTTT. This sequence encodes CASSLGAGELFF.

The chain carries TRBV6-5 and TRBJ2-7, with D possibly matching TRBD2 (7 bases). Germline CDR1 and CDR2: MNHEY and SVGAGI. Trimming left V 2 bases short and J 5 bases short, with 10 bases between. The CDR3 totals 13 residues. In nucleotides, the CDR3 is TGTGCCAGCAGTTACCGGGGGGCGGACGAGCAGTACTTC. Its protein product is CASSYRGADEQYF.

This clone was detected a few times. The CDR3 protein is CASRTGRPTSGNTIYF. The CDR3 coding sequence is TGTGCCAGCAGGACAGGACGTCCGACCTCTGGAAACACCATATATTTT. The gene calls are TRBV6-6 and TRBJ1-3; D is possibly TRBD1 (6 bases). Germline assignment: CDR1 MNHNY and CDR2 SVGAGI (reference sequence). V lost 6 bases and J lost 0, with 15 bases in between. The CDR3 totals 16 residues.

CDR3 in DNA: TGTGCCAGCAGCTTAGTTCTAGCGGGGTCCCGTCATAGCACAGATACGCAGTATTTT. Residues: CASSLVLAGSRHSTDTQYF. The chain employs TRBV7-2 and TRBJ2-3; TRBD2 agrees at 9 bases. The CDR3 spans 19 residues. Trimming took 1 base from V and 0 from J; bases not matched to a gene: 11. Germline-derived CDR1 and CDR2 are SGHTA and FQGNSA.

The gene calls are TRBV9 and TRBJ2-1; the match to TRBD2 covers 12 bases. Germline V gene lookup returns CDR1 SGDLS and CDR2 YYNGEE. The CDR3 loop spans 16 amino acids. Trimming removed 3 bases from V and 7 bases from J; junction bases left unmatched: 8. CDR3: CASSAIGLAGINEQFF. CDR3 sequence (DNA): TGTGCCAGCAGCGCAATTGGACTAGCGGGGATTAATGAGCAGTTCTTC.

The count of this clone is one. The V gene is TRBV6-5, the J gene TRBJ1-2; TRBD1 might be the D (5 bases). V shed 7 bases and J shed 2 bases, with 14 bases lying between them. The CDR3 totals 14 residues. CDR1 MNHEY and CDR2 SVGAGI come from the germline V gene. CDR3 sequence reads: CASTLRAGNYGYTF. Here the CDR3 DNA reads TGTGCCAGCACCCTTCGGGCAGGGAACTATGGCTACACCTTC.

This chain connects TRBV18 to TRBJ1-1; D is uncertain. The CDR3 extends over 13 amino acids. Germline V lookup: CDR1 KGHSH, CDR2 LQKENI. The germline V and J ends were trimmed by 6 bases and 2 bases, with 10 bases remaining between them. CDR3 nucleotide sequence: TGTGCCAGCTCGCCTAACCTCAACACTGAAGCTTTCTTT. This translates into CASSPNLNTEAFF.

The chain links TRBV19 to TRBJ1-2, with D possibly TRBD1 on 5 matching bases. The CDR3 is made up of 14 amino acids. With 5 bases removed from V and 8 bases from J, the gap between germline ends came to 18 bases. Germline loops: CDR1 LNHDA, CDR2 SQIVND (reference sequence). DNA of the CDR3: TGTGCCAGTAGTGATTTGGGGGTGATCCGCGGCTACACCTTC. Amino acid sequence: CASSDLGVIRGYTF.

J is TRBJ2-7 and V is TRBV5-1, with D unresolved. CDR3 size: 12 residues. V lost 5 bases, J lost 4 bases, and 10 bases lay in between. The germline V gene has CDR1 SGHRS and CDR2 YFSETQ. For the CDR3, the DNA is TGCGCCAGCAGGGAACAGTCTTACGAGCAGTACTTC. This translates into CASREQSYEQYF. Looking up the rest from reference TRBV5-1 and TRBJ2-7 gives the full variable domain: KAGVTQTPRYLIKTRGQQVTLSCSPISGHRSVSWYQQTPGQGLQFLFEYFSETQRNKGNFPGRFSGRQFSNSRSEMNVSTLELGDSALYLCASREQSYEQYFGPGTRLTVT.

The rearrangement links TRBV7-9 to TRBJ2-2; D unclear. This CDR3 region has 14 residues. Germline assignment: CDR1 SEHNR and CDR2 FQNEAQ (reference sequence). V gave up 7 bases and J gave up 6 bases, with 15 bases separating them. The CDR3 reads CASKSAHRAGELFF. The CDR3 bases are TGTGCCAGCAAGTCTGCTCACAGAGCCGGGGAGCTGTTTTTT.

The CDR3 sequence is CASSQPTGRNEKLFF. DNA for the CDR3: TGTGCCAGCAGCCAGCCGACAGGCCGCAATGAAAAACTGTTTTTT. The rearrangement joins TRBV3-1 (or the pseudogene TRBV3-2) to TRBJ1-4, with a weak D call TRBD1 (6 bases). Germline V CDR1 and CDR2: LGHDT, YNNKEL (reference sequence). The CDR3 spans 15 residues. Between the trimmed V and J ends, which lost 3 bases and 5 bases, there was a span of 13 bases.

The V and J genes are TRBV6-5 and TRBJ1-2; a weak D match, TRBD1 (5 bases). V gave up 6 bases and J gave up 4 bases, with 12 bases separating them. The CDR3 contains 13 residues. Germline CDR1 reads MNHEY; CDR2 reads SVGAGI. Here the CDR3 reads CASSSDSFYGYTF. CDR3 bases: TGTGCCAGCAGCTCCGACAGCTTCTATGGCTACACCTTC.

This sequence joins TRBV4-1 and TRBJ1-3; no clear D. Germline V gene data show CDR1 as MGHRA and CDR2 as YSYEKL. V lost 1 base to trimming and J lost 0 bases, with 13 bases between them. CDR3 length: 17 residues. CDR3 coding DNA: TGCGCCAGCAGCCAAGCTCCTGGGTCAGACTCTGGAAACACCATATATTTT. Protein product: CASSQAPGSDSGNTIYF.

This chain uses TRBV9 with TRBJ2-2; D might be TRBD1 (6 bases). Germline loops: CDR1 SGDLS, CDR2 YYNGEE. CDR3 length equals 15 residues. Between the trimmed V and J ends, which lost 5 bases and 6 bases, there was a span of 17 bases. In DNA, the CDR3 is TGTGCCAGCAGAGGCCCCCGGGACAACCCCGGGGAGCTGTTTTTT. Its protein is CASRGPRDNPGELFF.

This clone has only one observation. The chain couples TRBV7-8 to TRBJ1-5, with 10 bases identical to TRBD1. Germline trimming cut 6 bases from V and 10 bases from J; bases unmatched to any gene: 9. Germline loops: CDR1 SGHVS, CDR2 FQNEAQ. CDR3 length: 14 amino acids. CDR3 bases: TGTGCCAGCAGAGCCGGGACAGGGGCCGTCCCCCAGCATTTT. The encoded protein is CASRAGTGAVPQHF.

The V gene is TRBV7-9, the J gene TRBJ2-1, with 11 bases fitting TRBD2. Germline values: CDR1 SEHNR, CDR2 FQNEAQ (reference sequence). The ends lost 6 bases at V and 10 bases at J; junction bases unmatched: 11. The CDR3 covers 15 residues. The CDR3 here is CASSETSGAQGEQFF. The CDR3 DNA reads as TGTGCCAGCAGTGAGACTAGCGGGGCTCAGGGGGAGCAGTTCTTC.

The chain has TRBV6-2 or TRBV6-3 and TRBJ1-1; D remains ambiguous. The CDR3 contains 12 residues. Germline CDR1 MNHEY, CDR2 SVGEGT. Trimming took 8 bases from V and 0 from J, leaving 7 bases between them. The CDR3 loop is CASGRMNTEAFF. In nucleotides, the CDR3 is TGTGCCAGCGGCCGTATGAACACTGAAGCTTTCTTT.

The rearrangement links TRBV7-2 to TRBJ2-1, with D perhaps matching TRBD1 or TRBD2 (7 bases each). The CDR3 totals 17 residues. Trimming shortened V by 3 bases and J by 1 base, and 16 bases separated the two germline ends. CDR1 and CDR2 from the germline V gene are SGHTA and FQGNSA. Written as DNA, the CDR3 is TGTGCCAGCAGCTTTTCGAGCGGGACAGTGTCCTACAATGAGCAGTTCTTC. Translating it yields CASSFSSGTVSYNEQFF. The whole variable domain, remainder taken from reference TRBV7-2 and TRBJ2-1, is GAGVSQSPSNKVTEKGKDVELRCDPISGHTALYWYRQSLGQGLEFLIYFQGNSAPDKSGLPSDRFSAERTGGSVSTLTIQRTQQEDSAVYLCASSFSSGTVSYNEQFFGPGTRLTVL.